This TCR beta chain was documented in a study of T-cell reconstitution after alpha-beta-depleted transplantation in children. J was trimmed by 4 bases and V by 7 bases; bases with no gene match: 9. The CDR3 extends over 15 amino acids. Preparing the TCRbeta library involved the use of unique molecular identifiers. TCRdb ran MiXCR on the PCR reads and lists one entry per CDR3 protein. The sample contains some 520,000 distinct CDR3 sequences, 32% of which appear only once. V gene TRBV12-3 or TRBV12-4 combines with J gene TRBJ2-3; 9 nucleotides agree with TRBD2. Sequenced material: PBMCs from the stem cell graft donor, taken from the stem cell graft. This sequence originates from a human donor who donated a stem cell graft to a child with aplastic anemia. The CDR3 region is CASNPGLALSDTQYF. As DNA, the CDR3 is TGTGCCAGCAACCCGGGACTAGCTTTATCAGATACGCAGTATTTT.